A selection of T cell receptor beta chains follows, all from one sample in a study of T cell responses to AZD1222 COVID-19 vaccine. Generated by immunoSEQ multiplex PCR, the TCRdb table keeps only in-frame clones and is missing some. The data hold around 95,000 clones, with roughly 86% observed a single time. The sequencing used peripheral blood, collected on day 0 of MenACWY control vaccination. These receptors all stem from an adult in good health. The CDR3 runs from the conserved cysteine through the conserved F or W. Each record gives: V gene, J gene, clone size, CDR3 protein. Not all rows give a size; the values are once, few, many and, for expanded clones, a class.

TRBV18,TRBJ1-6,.,CASRAGQYNSPLHF
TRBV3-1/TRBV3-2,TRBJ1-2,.,CASSPRTQQYGYTF
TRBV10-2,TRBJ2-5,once,CASSDPRPLKETQYF
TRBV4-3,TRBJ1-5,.,CASSQDRSNQPQHF
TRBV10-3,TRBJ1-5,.,CAISPGRDSNQPQHF
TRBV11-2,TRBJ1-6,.,CASSLGRGRSPLHF
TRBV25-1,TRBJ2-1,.,CASSDSGRRGDEQFF
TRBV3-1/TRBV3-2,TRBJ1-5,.,CASSQDRVLGQPQHF
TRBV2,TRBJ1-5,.,CASSKGSDQPQHF
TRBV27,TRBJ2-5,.,CASSLSKGLGTQETQYF
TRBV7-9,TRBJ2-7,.,CASSRIQGYEQYF
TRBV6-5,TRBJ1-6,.,CASSQQGIANSPLHF
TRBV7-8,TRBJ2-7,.,CASSGRGGGEQYF
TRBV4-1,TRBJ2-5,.,CASSQDLDVSGGARSTQYF
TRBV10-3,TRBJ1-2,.,CAISDPGGEGGYTF
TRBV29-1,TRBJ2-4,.,CSVVTVENIQYF
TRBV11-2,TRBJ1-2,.,CASSLTGGAFGYTF
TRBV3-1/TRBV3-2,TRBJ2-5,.,CASSQAAGGPETQYF
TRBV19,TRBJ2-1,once,CASRPAPGGSYNEQFF
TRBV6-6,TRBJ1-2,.,CASSYGNYGYTF
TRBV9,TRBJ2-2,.,CASSVMGRITGELFF
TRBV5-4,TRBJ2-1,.,CASSPDPGSYNEQFF
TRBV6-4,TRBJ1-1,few,CASSPRGDTEAFF
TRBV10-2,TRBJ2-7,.,CASSEPGQTYEQYF
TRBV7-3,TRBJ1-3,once,CASSPDRGNTIYF
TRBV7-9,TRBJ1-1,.,CASSLSLEGTEAFF
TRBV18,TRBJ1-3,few,CASSPRAVSSGNTIYF
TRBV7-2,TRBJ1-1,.,CASSLAIENTEAFF
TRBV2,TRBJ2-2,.,CASRPRVPTGELFF
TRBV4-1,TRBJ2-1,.,CASSHTTGSIDEQFF
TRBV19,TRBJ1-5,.,CASSIIRGHQPQHF
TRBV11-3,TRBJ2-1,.,CASSLEAGRNEQFF
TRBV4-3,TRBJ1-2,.,CASSQDGWGTGYTF
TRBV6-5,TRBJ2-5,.,CASSSLAVQETQYF
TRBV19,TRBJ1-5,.,CASSIGRGNNQPQHF
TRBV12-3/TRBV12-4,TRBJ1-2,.,CASSSPGGYTF
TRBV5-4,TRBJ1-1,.,CASSSWTGNTEAFF
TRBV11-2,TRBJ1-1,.,CASSLVSAAEAFF
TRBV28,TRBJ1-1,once,CASSPIGRPEAFF
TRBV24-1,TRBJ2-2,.,CATSDISLDTGELFF
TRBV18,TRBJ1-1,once,CASSQETGESEAFF
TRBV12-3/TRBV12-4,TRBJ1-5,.,CASSLSRDQPQHF
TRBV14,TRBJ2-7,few,CASSLWTSGYEQYF
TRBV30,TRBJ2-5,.,CAWSRASQETQYF
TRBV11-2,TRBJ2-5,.,CASSPAGGSWETQYF
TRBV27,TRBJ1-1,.,CASSAFVGRLNTEAFF
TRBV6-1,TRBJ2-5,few,CASSEAKGTGGETQYF